The next 7 T cell receptor beta chains were all read from a single sample in a study of blood T cells in healthy people across ages. For the second PCR, which ran for roughly 7 to 11 cycles, a sample-barcoded 5' primer and a J-beta primer mix were used. TCRdb re-called the 5' RACE reads through MiXCR, storing one row per CDR3 protein. The repertoire holds over 1,500,000 distinct CDR3 sequences, with approximately 40% as singletons. The sequenced sample was blood. These receptors originate from a human donor in good health.

The chain joins TRBV27 to TRBJ1-2; tentative D call: TRBD1 (5 bases). Per germline, CDR1 MNHEY and CDR2 SMNVEV (reference sequence). The CDR3 runs 14 residues. Trimming shortened V by 5 bases and J by 11 bases, and 21 bases separated the two germline ends. The CDR3 here is CASSSRAFWGSYTF. The CDR3 nucleotides are TGTGCCAGCAGTAGCAGGGCTTTCTGGGGCTCTTACACCTTC.

The genes are TRBV4-3 and TRBJ1-6; no definite D call. With 0 bases removed from V and 0 bases from J, the gap between germline ends came to 15 bases. Germline V gene data show CDR1 as LGHNA and CDR2 as YSLEER. The CDR3 is 19 amino acids. The CDR3 DNA reads as TGCGCCAGCAGCCAAGAGAATCGTAAAACAAGCTCCTATAATTCACCCCTCCACTTT. It specifies CASSQENRKTSSYNSPLHF.

This clonotype was seen a single time. The genes are TRBV7-8 and TRBJ1-5; D is unresolved. V dropped 5 bases and J dropped 3 bases, with 11 bases sitting between them. This CDR3 contains 14 residues. Germline lookup yields CDR1 SGHVS and CDR2 FQNEAQ. The CDR3 is CASSPGPDNQPQHF. CDR3 nucleotides: TGTGCCAGCAGCCCGGGTCCTGACAATCAGCCCCAGCATTTT. The full variable domain, in which reference TRBV7-8 and TRBJ1-5 provide the parts outside the CDR3, is GAGVSQSPRYKVAKRGQDVALRCDPISGHVSLFWYQQALGQGPEFLTYFQNEAQLDKSGLPSDRFFAERPEGSVSTLKIQRTQQEDSAVYLCASSPGPDNQPQHFGDGTRLSIL.

In this sample, this clonotype turned up a few times. J is TRBJ2-1 and V is TRBV7-2, with D unresolved. Germline loops: CDR1 SGHTA, CDR2 FQGNSA. The CDR3 length is 15 residues. The V gene lost 4 bases and the J gene lost 6 bases, with 16 bases spanning the gap. The CDR3 DNA reads as TGTGCCAGCAGCTGGTCCCCCGTTCCTGGCAATGAGCAGTTCTTC. Its translation: CASSWSPVPGNEQFF. Using reference TRBV7-2 and TRBJ2-1 for the parts outside the CDR3, the full variable domain is GAGVSQSPSNKVTEKGKDVELRCDPISGHTALYWYRQSLGQGLEFLIYFQGNSAPDKSGLPSDRFSAERTGGSVSTLTIQRTQQEDSAVYLCASSWSPVPGNEQFFGPGTRLTVL.

In its sample, this clonotype was seen a few times. V gene TRBV12-3 or TRBV12-4 combines with J gene TRBJ2-6; no reliable D call. The CDR3 runs to 14 residues. V was trimmed by 7 bases and J by 1 base, leaving 8 bases between them. The CDR3, as DNA: TGTGCCAGCACTACGACGTCTGGGGCCAACGTCCTGACTTTC. It codes for CASTTTSGANVLTF.

The chain combines TRBV7-9 with TRBJ2-7, with no clear D. The V end was cut by 9 bases, the J end by 0 bases, with 12 bases between. CDR3 length: 13 amino acids. Germline V gene sequence: CDR1 SEHNR, CDR2 FQNEAQ (reference sequence). The CDR3 sequence is CASGPPGSYEQYF. The CDR3 DNA reads as TGTGCCAGTGGACCGCCCGGCTCCTACGAGCAGTACTTC.

This clonotype has a handful of counts. V usage is TRBV29-1 and J usage is TRBJ2-7, with TRBD1 as a possible D gene (5 bases). Germline loops: CDR1 SQVTM, CDR2 ANQGSEA. The CDR3 consists of 13 residues. Deletions cut 6 bases from V and 0 bases from J, with 12 bases between. As DNA, the CDR3 is TGCAGCGTCGCCAGGGCTACCTCCTACGAGCAGTACTTC. It is translated as CSVARATSYEQYF.